These T cell receptor beta chains were read from a single sample in a study of blood T cell repertoires in COVID-19. TCRdb's table, derived via immunoSEQ multiplex PCR, lists solely in-frame clones and lacks some. Of 210,000 or so clones in the sample, approximately 84% are singletons; the top ten hold about 7.3%. Sequenced material: peripheral blood. The source of these receptors is a woman in her forties or fifties with active or convalescent COVID-19. Both conserved end residues are part of each CDR3. Fields, in order: clone size, V gene, J gene, D gene, CDR3 protein, CDR3 DNA. The D gene is left open where the match is weak. The size of a clone is reported for some rows only, either as once, few or many, or as a class for expanded clones.

clone_size: once; v_call: TRBV6-4; j_call: TRBJ2-3; d_call: TRBD2; cdr3_aa: CASSDSASGRARTDTQYF; cdr3_nt: TGTGCCAGCAGTGACTCGGCTAGCGGGAGGGCCAGGACAGATACGCAGTATTTT
clone_size: -; v_call: TRBV5-5; j_call: TRBJ2-7; d_call: -; cdr3_aa: CASSLVWTSYEQYF; cdr3_nt: TGTGCCAGCAGCTTGGTGTGGACAAGCTACGAGCAGTACTTC
clone_size: -; v_call: TRBV13; j_call: TRBJ1-2; d_call: TRBD1; cdr3_aa: CASSSGTGAYGYTF; cdr3_nt: TGTGCCAGCAGCTCCGGGACAGGGGCTTATGGCTACACCTTC
clone_size: -; v_call: TRBV20-1; j_call: TRBJ2-3; d_call: TRBD2; cdr3_aa: CSATGGDTQYF; cdr3_nt: TGCAGTGCTACGGGGGGGGATACGCAGTATTTT
clone_size: -; v_call: TRBV4-1; j_call: TRBJ1-2; d_call: -; cdr3_aa: CASSQPHGVPSYGYTF; cdr3_nt: TGCGCCAGCAGCCAACCCCACGGGGTCCCATCCTATGGCTACACCTTC
clone_size: -; v_call: TRBV18; j_call: TRBJ1-2; d_call: TRBD1; cdr3_aa: CATLGQGDYGYTF; cdr3_nt: TGTGCCACCCTGGGACAGGGGGACTATGGCTACACCTTC
clone_size: -; v_call: TRBV15; j_call: TRBJ2-5; d_call: TRBD2; cdr3_aa: CATTRGGSEETQYF; cdr3_nt: TGTGCCACCACCCGGGGGGGCAGCGAAGAGACCCAGTACTTC
clone_size: -; v_call: TRBV18; j_call: TRBJ1-5; d_call: -; cdr3_aa: CASSGVRLSQPQHF; cdr3_nt: TGTGCCAGCTCAGGTGTCAGGCTAAGTCAGCCCCAGCATTTT
clone_size: -; v_call: TRBV6-5; j_call: TRBJ2-1; d_call: -; cdr3_aa: CAGLRLSPVEEQFF; cdr3_nt: TGTGCCGGACTTAGACTCAGCCCCGTAGAGGAGCAGTTCTTC
clone_size: -; v_call: TRBV6-4; j_call: TRBJ2-1; d_call: -; cdr3_aa: CASSDSMQGGDEQFF; cdr3_nt: TGTGCCAGCAGTGACTCGATGCAGGGGGGCGATGAGCAGTTCTTC
clone_size: -; v_call: TRBV29-1; j_call: TRBJ2-7; d_call: -; cdr3_aa: CSVEASPGVHEQYF; cdr3_nt: TGCAGCGTTGAAGCCTCCCCCGGGGTCCACGAGCAGTACTTC
clone_size: many; v_call: TRBV2; j_call: TRBJ1-6; d_call: TRBD1; cdr3_aa: CASTFRTGVYSPLHF; cdr3_nt: TGTGCCAGCACGTTTAGGACAGGGGTATATTCACCCCTCCACTTT
clone_size: -; v_call: TRBV10-3; j_call: TRBJ2-2; d_call: TRBD1; cdr3_aa: CAISGGQRNTGELFF; cdr3_nt: TGTGCCATCAGTGGGGGACAGAGGAACACCGGGGAGCTGTTTTTT
clone_size: -; v_call: TRBV5-1; j_call: TRBJ2-1; d_call: TRBD2; cdr3_aa: CASHPLAGVYNEQFF; cdr3_nt: TGCGCCAGTCATCCCCTAGCGGGGGTTTACAATGAGCAGTTCTTC
clone_size: -; v_call: TRBV19; j_call: TRBJ1-6; d_call: -; cdr3_aa: CASSLFGAGQGYSPLHF; cdr3_nt: TGTGCCAGTAGTTTATTTGGGGCTGGCCAAGGTTATTCACCCCTCCACTTT
clone_size: -; v_call: TRBV6-1; j_call: TRBJ1-6; d_call: -; cdr3_aa: CASSGAVGGSYNSPLHF; cdr3_nt: TGTGCCAGCAGTGGCGCGGTGGGGGGTTCCTATAATTCACCCCTCCACTTT
clone_size: -; v_call: TRBV18; j_call: TRBJ2-2; d_call: TRBD1; cdr3_aa: CASSPQGALAGELFF; cdr3_nt: TGTGCCAGCTCACCACAGGGGGCGCTTGCCGGGGAGCTGTTTTTT
clone_size: -; v_call: TRBV5-1; j_call: TRBJ1-2; d_call: TRBD1; cdr3_aa: CASSWGQGIGGYTF; cdr3_nt: TGCGCCAGCAGCTGGGGACAGGGGATCGGTGGCTACACCTTC
clone_size: -; v_call: TRBV4-1; j_call: TRBJ2-1; d_call: TRBD2; cdr3_aa: CASSQDRASGNNEQFF; cdr3_nt: TGCGCCAGCAGCCAAGATCGGGCTAGCGGGAACAATGAGCAGTTCTTC
clone_size: -; v_call: TRBV18; j_call: TRBJ1-2; d_call: -; cdr3_aa: CASSHNPDSNYGYTF; cdr3_nt: TGTGCCAGCTCACACAACCCTGACAGTAACTATGGCTACACCTTC
clone_size: -; v_call: TRBV7-9; j_call: TRBJ2-3; d_call: TRBD2; cdr3_aa: CASSRSGGTDTQYF; cdr3_nt: TGTGCCAGCAGCCGTAGCGGGGGCACAGATACGCAGTATTTT
clone_size: few; v_call: TRBV11-1; j_call: TRBJ2-7; d_call: TRBD2; cdr3_aa: CASSFGGAGVLGEQYF; cdr3_nt: TGTGCCAGCAGCTTCGGCGGAGCGGGAGTGTTGGGTGAGCAGTACTTC
clone_size: -; v_call: TRBV6-1; j_call: TRBJ1-2; d_call: -; cdr3_aa: CASSEEGGMGYGYTF; cdr3_nt: TGTGCCAGCAGTGAAGAGGGAGGAATGGGCTATGGCTACACCTTC
clone_size: -; v_call: TRBV6-5; j_call: TRBJ1-5; d_call: -; cdr3_aa: CASSYAPGGNQPQHF; cdr3_nt: TGTGCCAGCAGTTACGCCCCCGGGGGCAATCAGCCCCAGCATTTT
clone_size: -; v_call: TRBV23-1; j_call: TRBJ1-4; d_call: -; cdr3_aa: CASTENRDANEKLFF; cdr3_nt: TGCGCCAGCACCGAGAACAGGGATGCTAATGAAAAACTGTTTTTT
clone_size: -; v_call: TRBV2; j_call: TRBJ1-4; d_call: TRBD1; cdr3_aa: CASSVGQGREKLFF; cdr3_nt: TGTGCCAGCAGTGTGGGACAGGGCAGGGAAAAACTGTTTTTT
clone_size: -; v_call: TRBV28; j_call: TRBJ1-2; d_call: TRBD1; cdr3_aa: CASSLIRGRGYGYTF; cdr3_nt: TGTGCCAGCAGTTTAATCAGGGGGCGGGGCTATGGCTACACCTTC
clone_size: -; v_call: TRBV10-1; j_call: TRBJ1-1; d_call: -; cdr3_aa: CASSGDKNTEAFF; cdr3_nt: TGCGCCAGCAGCGGAGATAAGAACACTGAAGCTTTCTTT
clone_size: once; v_call: TRBV28; j_call: TRBJ1-5; d_call: -; cdr3_aa: CASSSLGRVFDQPQHF; cdr3_nt: TGTGCCAGCAGTTCCCTCGGCAGGGTGTTCGATCAGCCCCAGCATTTT
clone_size: -; v_call: TRBV6-4; j_call: TRBJ2-3; d_call: TRBD2; cdr3_aa: CASSDSTSGGDTQYF; cdr3_nt: TGTGCCAGCAGTGACTCGACTAGCGGGGGGGATACGCAGTATTTT
clone_size: -; v_call: TRBV10-3; j_call: TRBJ2-3; d_call: -; cdr3_aa: CAISEGRGQADTQYF; cdr3_nt: TGTGCCATCTCCGAGGGCAGGGGTCAGGCAGATACGCAGTATTTT
clone_size: few; v_call: TRBV2; j_call: TRBJ1-2; d_call: -; cdr3_aa: CAGVREDYGYTF; cdr3_nt: TGTGCCGGGGTTCGGGAGGACTATGGCTACACCTTC
clone_size: -; v_call: TRBV9; j_call: TRBJ2-2; d_call: -; cdr3_aa: CASSVVPGGESGELFF; cdr3_nt: TGTGCCAGCAGCGTAGTCCCGGGGGGCGAATCCGGGGAGCTGTTTTTT
clone_size: -; v_call: TRBV15; j_call: TRBJ2-3; d_call: TRBD2; cdr3_aa: CATSRLAGGSTDTQYF; cdr3_nt: TGTGCCACCAGCAGACTAGCGGGGGGAAGCACAGATACGCAGTATTTT
clone_size: -; v_call: TRBV27; j_call: TRBJ2-7; d_call: -; cdr3_aa: CASSLKGVWNEQYF; cdr3_nt: TGTGCCAGCAGCCTGAAGGGGGTCTGGAACGAGCAGTACTTC
clone_size: -; v_call: TRBV4-2; j_call: TRBJ1-6; d_call: TRBD1; cdr3_aa: CASSQAGQSSGSPLHF; cdr3_nt: TGTGCCAGCAGCCAAGCGGGACAGTCCTCGGGATCACCCCTCCACTTT
clone_size: -; v_call: TRBV28; j_call: TRBJ1-2; d_call: -; cdr3_aa: CASSLWTTGGRHGYTF; cdr3_nt: TGTGCCAGCAGTTTATGGACTACAGGAGGGCGTCATGGCTACACCTTC
clone_size: once; v_call: TRBV5-1; j_call: TRBJ2-7; d_call: TRBD1; cdr3_aa: CASSDPGTVYEQYF; cdr3_nt: TGCGCCAGCTCCGATCCCGGGACAGTCTACGAGCAGTACTTC
clone_size: few; v_call: TRBV9; j_call: TRBJ2-7; d_call: TRBD2; cdr3_aa: CASSVALGGRYEQYF; cdr3_nt: TGTGCCAGCAGCGTAGCTTTGGGCGGGAGATACGAGCAGTACTTC
clone_size: -; v_call: TRBV5-6; j_call: TRBJ1-6; d_call: TRBD1; cdr3_aa: CASSLGDRGWPNSPLHF; cdr3_nt: TGTGCCAGCAGCTTGGGGGACAGGGGTTGGCCCAATTCACCCCTCCACTTT
clone_size: -; v_call: TRBV5-8; j_call: TRBJ1-2; d_call: -; cdr3_aa: CASSLSGEGPNYGYTF; cdr3_nt: TGTGCCAGCAGCTTGTCGGGGGAGGGACCCAACTATGGCTACACCTTC
clone_size: -; v_call: TRBV4-1; j_call: TRBJ2-6; d_call: -; cdr3_aa: CASSQASSGANVLTF; cdr3_nt: TGCGCCAGCAGCCAGGCTAGCTCTGGGGCCAACGTCCTGACTTTC
clone_size: -; v_call: TRBV7-2; j_call: TRBJ1-4; d_call: TRBD1; cdr3_aa: CATTPGGTGSYKLFF; cdr3_nt: TGTGCCACCACCCCCGGCGGGACAGGGTCTTATAAACTGTTTTTT
clone_size: -; v_call: TRBV18; j_call: TRBJ2-7; d_call: TRBD2; cdr3_aa: CASSPRAGGNEQYF; cdr3_nt: TGTGCCAGCTCACCACGGGCGGGAGGCAACGAGCAGTACTTC
clone_size: -; v_call: TRBV6-5; j_call: TRBJ1-4; d_call: -; cdr3_aa: CASTQILLNEKLFF; cdr3_nt: TGTGCCAGCACCCAGATCTTGCTTAATGAAAAACTGTTTTTT
clone_size: -; v_call: TRBV3-1/TRBV3-2; j_call: TRBJ1-6; d_call: -; cdr3_aa: CASSQGRVHNSPLHF; cdr3_nt: TGTGCCAGCAGCCAAGGCAGGGTCCATAATTCACCCCTCCACTTT
clone_size: -; v_call: TRBV7-8; j_call: TRBJ2-2; d_call: -; cdr3_aa: CASSPRRRGNTGELFF; cdr3_nt: TGTGCCAGCAGCCCTAGGCGCAGGGGGAACACCGGGGAGCTGTTTTTT
clone_size: -; v_call: TRBV14; j_call: TRBJ1-1; d_call: -; cdr3_aa: CASSQVWPLNTEAFF; cdr3_nt: TGTGCCAGCAGCCAAGTATGGCCCCTTAACACTGAAGCTTTCTTT
clone_size: once; v_call: TRBV5-1; j_call: TRBJ2-1; d_call: TRBD1; cdr3_aa: CASSLDRGYNEQFF; cdr3_nt: TGCGCCAGCAGCTTGGACAGGGGATACAATGAGCAGTTCTTC